This is a list of T cell receptor beta chains from one sample in a study of T-cell memory formation after mild COVID-19. MiXCR, run by TCRdb on the 5' RACE reads, gives a single entry per CDR3 protein. The table lists 280,000 or so distinct CDR3 sequences, approximately 8.4% of them singletons. Source material: PBMCs or a T cell subset sorted from them (not recorded which). These receptors were obtained from a man aged 18-30 years who had mild COVID-19 (a few samples of this study predate the infection). Cell type and time point are not known. The CDR3 runs from the conserved cysteine through the conserved F or W. Each record gives: CDR3 length, J gene, V gene, D gene, CDR3 protein. A D gene is named only where the DNA matches it firmly.

15,TRBJ2-7,TRBV5-1,-,CASSFAARFGDEQYF
14,TRBJ2-1,TRBV11-3,-,CASSLDHNDNEQFF
15,TRBJ2-1,TRBV7-2,TRBD2,CASSYGGGPYNEQFF
14,TRBJ2-5,TRBV7-2,-,CASSLGSLQETQYF
16,TRBJ1-1,TRBV20-1,TRBD1,CSATGTGGRGGTEAFF
13,TRBJ2-1,TRBV11-2,-,CASSPPSRNEQFF
16,TRBJ2-3,TRBV27,-,CASSLNGDTSTDTQYF
14,TRBJ2-2,TRBV12-3/TRBV12-4,-,CASKRDTYTGELFF
13,TRBJ1-1,TRBV6-6,-,CASMVDEFPEAFF
14,TRBJ2-7,TRBV6-6,TRBD1,CASSYQTGVHEQYF
13,TRBJ1-2,TRBV29-1,-,CSVDHLDMYGYTF
16,TRBJ2-1,TRBV24-1,TRBD1,CATSDEQGRSYNEQFF
15,TRBJ2-7,TRBV12-5,TRBD2,CASGSPPTGGYEQYF